This T cell receptor beta chain was profiled in a study of post-analysis software for immune sequencing data. Study results and limitations: There were a few TRBV segments more frequent in patients than controls, and TRBV5-6, TRBV5-1 and TRBV20-1 were among them.

This clonotype was detected a few times. Its antigen is unidentified. The CDR3 runs to 17 residues. CDR1 and CDR2 (germline): MRHNA, SNTAGT. V was shortened by 6 bases and J by 3 bases, with 21 bases between the two germline ends. Carried by the TCR beta cDNA libraries were unique molecular identifiers. Once roughly 0.85 to 11 million T cells were used, some 500,000 cDNA molecules resulted. Via MiXCR, TCRdb re-called the PCR reads, giving one row per CDR3 protein. The table records a few hundred thousand distinct CDR3 sequences, 30% to 40% of them present only once. Sequences were obtained from blood. The origin of this receptor is a girl aged 2-17 years with multiple sclerosis. The chain uses TRBV6-4 and TRBJ2-1; D unclear. The CDR3 DNA reads as TGTGCCAGCAGCCGAGATAACCGGGCCGTAAGCTACAATGAGCAGTTCTTC. Translated: CASSRDNRAVSYNEQFF.